This T cell receptor (beta chain) appears in the sequencing data of a study of post-analysis software for immune sequencing data. Overall study context: Patients with relapsing-remitting, secondary progressive and progressive-relapsing multiple sclerosis courses were all represented.

This CDR3 has 13 residues. With 4 bases removed from V and 0 bases from J, the gap between germline ends came to 7 bases. From germline, CDR1 is ENHRY and CDR2 SYGVKD. Broader study findings: Patients had higher frequencies than controls of about five TRBV segments, including TRBV5-6, TRBV5-1 and TRBV20-1. Samples from a shared batch, those prepared together, strongly co-clustered by F measure. Relative to controls, patients with multiple sclerosis showed significantly lower normalized Chao1 diversity.

Incorporated into the TCR beta cDNA libraries were unique molecular identifiers, which served to reduce PCR and sequencing biases. When about 0.9 to 10 million T cells were used, they gave some 520,000 cDNA molecules. TCRdb ran MiXCR on the PCR reads and lists one entry per CDR3 protein. The table records about 430,000 distinct CDR3 sequences, 39% of them present only once. This clonotype was seen a single time. Its antigen is unidentified. This chain joins TRBV10-3 and TRBJ2-7, with no clear D. The origin of this receptor is a girl aged 2-10 years with multiple sclerosis. The specimen was blood. This CDR3 reads CAISGRDSYEQYF. The CDR3 DNA reads as TGTGCCATCAGTGGGAGAGACTCCTACGAGCAGTACTTC.